What follows are 8 T cell receptor beta chains derived from one specimen sequenced in a study of T cell responses to AZD1222 COVID-19 vaccine. Profiling relied on immunoSEQ multiplex PCR, and the TCRdb table lists in-frame clones only, not all of them. The profile shows about 180,000 clones, 90% to 95% of them singletons. This material consisted of peripheral blood, taken 28 days after the second dose of the MenACWY control vaccine. The receptors come from an adult who received the MenACWY meningococcal vaccine as a control.

The chain employs TRBV5-1 and TRBJ1-3; 9 bases match TRBD1. V trimming: 2 bases; J trimming: 2 bases; junction bases outside the gene matches: 2. The CDR3 length is 15 residues. The germline V gene encodes CDR1 SGHRS and CDR2 YFSETQ. Written as DNA, the CDR3 is TGCGCCAGCAGCTTAACAGGGGGCCCTGGAAACACCATATATTTT. Translating it yields CASSLTGGPGNTIYF.

The chain links TRBV19 to TRBJ1-5; no reliable D call. V was pared by 6 bases and J by 4 bases, with 13 bases between. Germline values: CDR1 LNHDA, CDR2 SQIVND (reference sequence). The CDR3 consists of 14 residues. CDR3 protein: CASRDGTLNQPQHF. CDR3 nucleotide sequence: TGTGCCAGTAGGGACGGAACCTTAAATCAGCCCCAGCATTTT.

The rearrangement joins TRBV29-1 to TRBJ2-5; D remains ambiguous. This CDR3 region has 12 residues. Germline loops: CDR1 SQVTM, CDR2 ANQGSEA. Trimming removed 8 bases from V and 0 bases from J, with 10 bases in between. The CDR3 reads CSMSPYQETQYF. Written as DNA, the CDR3 is TGCAGCATGTCCCCATACCAAGAGACCCAGTACTTC.

The chain is built from TRBV3-1 (or the pseudogene TRBV3-2) and TRBJ2-3; 9 bases match TRBD1. CDR3 size: 14 residues. The V gene end was trimmed by 4 bases and the J gene end by 4 bases; junction bases not matched to a gene: 3. The germline V gene has CDR1 LGHDT and CDR2 YNNKEL (reference sequence). CDR3 residues: CASSLTGGSDTQYF. CDR3 coding DNA: TGTGCCAGCAGCCTGACAGGGGGTTCAGATACGCAGTATTTT.

The chain has TRBV7-2 and TRBJ2-2, with D uncertain. The CDR3 runs to 14 residues. V gave up 6 bases and J gave up 2 bases, with 10 bases separating them. The V gene's germline CDR1 is SGHTA and CDR2 FQGNSA. The CDR3 DNA reads TGTGCCAGCAGAAGGGATTTTAACACCGGGGAGCTGTTTTTT. This gives the protein CASRRDFNTGELFF.

This chain connects TRBV6-5 to TRBJ1-2; D may be TRBD1 (6 bases). The germline V and J ends were trimmed by 6 bases and 6 bases, with 17 bases remaining between them. The CDR3 contains 14 residues. From germline, CDR1 is MNHEY and CDR2 SVGAGI. CDR3 region: CASSFTGGQDGYTF. In DNA form, the CDR3 reads TGTGCCAGCAGCTTTACCGGGGGGCAGGATGGCTACACCTTC.

This clone was recorded only once. This chain connects TRBV6-5 to TRBJ1-1; 9 nucleotides line up with TRBD1. Germline trimming cut 6 bases from V and 6 bases from J; bases unmatched to any gene: 5. Germline lookup yields CDR1 MNHEY and CDR2 SVGAGI. The CDR3 extends over 13 amino acids. Written as DNA, the CDR3 is TGTGCCAGCAGGGGGACAGGGACGGCTGAAGCTTTCTTT. Protein sequence: CASRGTGTAEAFF.

The chain links TRBV24-1 to TRBJ1-1; 8 bases fit TRBD1. CDR3 size: 12 residues. Germline CDR1 is KGHDR and CDR2 is SFDVKD. The ends lost 2 bases at V and 11 bases at J; junction bases unmatched: 3. The CDR3 loop reads CATSDSRDRAFF. CDR3 nucleotide sequence: TGTGCCACCAGTGATTCCCGGGACAGGGCTTTCTTT.